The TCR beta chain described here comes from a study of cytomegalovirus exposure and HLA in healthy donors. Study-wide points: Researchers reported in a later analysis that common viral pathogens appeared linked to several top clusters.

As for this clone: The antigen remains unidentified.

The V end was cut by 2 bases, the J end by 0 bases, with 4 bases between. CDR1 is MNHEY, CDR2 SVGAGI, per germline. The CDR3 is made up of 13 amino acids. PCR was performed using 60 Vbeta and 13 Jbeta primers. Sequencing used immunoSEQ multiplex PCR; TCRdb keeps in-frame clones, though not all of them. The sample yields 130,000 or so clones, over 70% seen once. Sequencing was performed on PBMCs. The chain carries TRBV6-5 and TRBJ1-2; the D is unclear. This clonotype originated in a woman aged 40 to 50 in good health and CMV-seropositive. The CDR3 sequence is CASSYETNYGYTF. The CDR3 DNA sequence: TGTGCCAGCAGTTACGAGACTAACTATGGCTACACCTTC.